This T cell receptor (beta chain) was captured in a study of PD-1 blockade in classical Hodgkin lymphoma. The CDR3 length is 14 residues. Per germline, CDR1 LNHDA and CDR2 SQIVND (reference sequence). Deletions cut 2 bases from V and 10 bases from J, with 15 bases between. Findings and limits, study-wide: Newly diagnosed patients were said to have less baseline TCR diversity than healthy donors did. The study found complete responders had baseline diversity similar to newly diagnosed patients.

Some clones are missing from TCRdb's copy, which holds only in-frame ones; the method was immunoSEQ multiplex PCR. Here the sample spans over 35,000 clones, approximately 80% being singletons. Every patient experienced relapse after autologous stem cell transplantation, and brentuximab vedotin exposure varied. This clone has just a few counts. The target antigen is unknown. The origin of this receptor is a human donor with classical Hodgkin lymphoma. This chain uses TRBV19 with TRBJ1-3, with D unclear. The material sequenced was peripheral blood mononuclear cells (PBMCs), taken at baseline. The CDR3 DNA follows: TGTGCCAGTAGTATATTGGGGAGAATTAAGACCATATATTTT. It is translated as CASSILGRIKTIYF. Complete variable domain (other parts from reference TRBV19 and TRBJ1-3): DGGITQSPKYLFRKEGQNVTLSCEQNLNHDAMYWYRQDPGQGLRLIYYSQIVNDFQKGDIAEGYSVSREKKESFPLTVTSAQKNPTAFYLCASSILGRIKTIYFGEGSWLTVV.